Shown below are 5 T cell receptor beta chains from a single sample sequenced in a study of blood T cell repertoires in COVID-19. Libraries were prepared by immunoSEQ multiplex PCR; TCRdb keeps only in-frame clonotypes and omits some of them. Counted here are roughly 72,000 clones, 80% occurring once; the ten biggest clones make up 15% to 20%. Material for sequencing was peripheral blood. The source of these receptors is a man aged 70 or older who had recovered from COVID-19.

This chain links TRBV6-5 with TRBJ2-1; TRBD2 matches 9 bases. The germline V gene encodes CDR1 MNHEY and CDR2 SVGAGI. Trimming took 6 bases from V and 8 from J; bases not matched to a gene: 5. The CDR3 is made up of 13 amino acids. This CDR3 reads CASRRGGMDEQFF. The CDR3 DNA sequence: TGTGCCAGCAGGCGGGGGGGGATGGATGAGCAGTTCTTC.

The chain is built from TRBV29-1 and TRBJ2-5; the match to TRBD1 covers 7 bases. Trimming took 4 bases from V and 7 from J; bases not matched to a gene: 9. Germline CDR1 reads SQVTM; CDR2 reads ANQGSEA. The CDR3 sequence is 13 residues long. Written as DNA, the CDR3 is TGCAGCGTTGCGGACAGGCGCGACGGGACCCAGTACTTC. Residues: CSVADRRDGTQYF.

This clone has ten or more counts. The V and J genes are TRBV9 and TRBJ1-2; D uncertain. Germline V CDR1 and CDR2: SGDLS, YYNGEE. Trimming removed 0 bases at V and 8 bases at J, with 8 bases between. The CDR3 is 12 amino acids. In nucleotides, the CDR3 is TGTGCCAGCAGCGTAGACGGCGGCGGCTACACCTTC. Translating gives CASSVDGGGYTF.

The chain uses TRBV6-5 and TRBJ1-3, with TRBD1 matching 7 bases. CDR3 length equals 16 residues. Losses at the gene ends were 2 bases for V and 0 bases for J; bases not matched to a gene: 4. CDR1 MNHEY and CDR2 SVGAGI come from the germline V gene. The CDR3 protein is CASSYGTGVSGNTIYF. Written as DNA, the CDR3 is TGTGCCAGCAGTTACGGCACAGGGGTCTCTGGAAACACCATATATTTT.

This clone was detected only a few times. J is TRBJ2-5 and V is TRBV11-2; 12 bases match TRBD1. The V gene's germline CDR1 is SGHAT and CDR2 FQNNGV. The CDR3 has 17 residues. J was trimmed by 5 bases and V by 3 bases; bases with no gene match: 10. Here the CDR3 reads CASSFGAGQGARETQYF. CDR3 bases: TGTGCCAGCAGCTTCGGGGCGGGACAGGGGGCGCGGGAGACCCAGTACTTC.